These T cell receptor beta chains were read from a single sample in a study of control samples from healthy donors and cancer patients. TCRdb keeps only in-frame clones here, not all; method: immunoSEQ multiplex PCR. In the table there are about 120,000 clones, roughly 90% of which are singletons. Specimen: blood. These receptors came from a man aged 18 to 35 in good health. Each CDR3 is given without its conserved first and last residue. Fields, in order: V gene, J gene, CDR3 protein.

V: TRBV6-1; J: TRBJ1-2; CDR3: ASSDHYGYT
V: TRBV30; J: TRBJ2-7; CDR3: AWSQNEQY
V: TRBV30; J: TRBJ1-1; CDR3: AWSMAPMNTEAF
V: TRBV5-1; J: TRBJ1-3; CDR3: ASSAGGINSGNTIY
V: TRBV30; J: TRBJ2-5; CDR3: AWSGETQY
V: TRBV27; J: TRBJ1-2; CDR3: ASSLQGAPRGYT
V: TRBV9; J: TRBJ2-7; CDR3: ASSVDGGQGNEQY
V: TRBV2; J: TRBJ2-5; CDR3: ASSSGTPQETQY
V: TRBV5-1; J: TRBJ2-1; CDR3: ASSYLAGLYNEQF
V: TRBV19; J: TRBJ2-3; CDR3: ASSRPGEVGDTQY
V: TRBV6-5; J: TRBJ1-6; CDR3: ASRGAVGNSPLH
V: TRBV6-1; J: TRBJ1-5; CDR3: ASSEASGWSGFHQPQH
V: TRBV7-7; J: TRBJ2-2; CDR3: ASSPGLTNTGELF
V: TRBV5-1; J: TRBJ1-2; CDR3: ASSLEGRNYGYT
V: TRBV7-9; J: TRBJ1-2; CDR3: ASSFLRDGGGYT
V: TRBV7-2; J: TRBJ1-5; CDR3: ASSLGQGNQPQH
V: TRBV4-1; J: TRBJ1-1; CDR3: ASSQEGTGASTEAF
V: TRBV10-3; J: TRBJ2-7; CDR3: AIRTTSGGHYEQY
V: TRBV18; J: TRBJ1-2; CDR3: ASLSGPNNYGYT
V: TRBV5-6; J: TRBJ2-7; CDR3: ASSPWGTGEQY
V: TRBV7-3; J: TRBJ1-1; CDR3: ASSFQQGGTEAF
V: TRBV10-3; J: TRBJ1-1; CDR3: AISEGDTEAF
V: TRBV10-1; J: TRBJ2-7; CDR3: ASSESGGGYNEQY
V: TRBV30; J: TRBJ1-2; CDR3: AWRQGAGGL
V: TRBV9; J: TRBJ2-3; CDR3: ASSAPSDTQY
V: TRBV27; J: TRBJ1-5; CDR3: ASSLTVNQPQH
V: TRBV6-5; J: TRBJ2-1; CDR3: ASTSTAGVLDEQF
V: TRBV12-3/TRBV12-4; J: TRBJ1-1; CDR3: ASSSDTRPAF
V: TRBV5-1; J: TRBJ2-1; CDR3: ASSYPSGGYNEQF
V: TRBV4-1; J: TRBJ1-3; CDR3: ASSQEDTGFAGNTIY
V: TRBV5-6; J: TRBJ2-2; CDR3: ASSLSQRRGRHRGAV
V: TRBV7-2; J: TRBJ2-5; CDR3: ASSPQWSGRAGETQY
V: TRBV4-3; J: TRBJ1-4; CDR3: ASSPGIGTGTNEKLF
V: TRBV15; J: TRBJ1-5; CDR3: ATSRDVRGWGGRDQAGYQPQH
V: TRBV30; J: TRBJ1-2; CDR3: AWSVGGFYGYT
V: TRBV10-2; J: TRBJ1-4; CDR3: ASSRGGFKDGQTNEKLF
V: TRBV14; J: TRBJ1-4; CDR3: ASSQPQGVTNEKLF
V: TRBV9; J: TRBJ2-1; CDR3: ASSAGSDTEQF
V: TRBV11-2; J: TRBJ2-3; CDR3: ASSYEGSGADTQY
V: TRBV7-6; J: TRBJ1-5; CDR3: ASSRDNYSNQPQH
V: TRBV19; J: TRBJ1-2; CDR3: ASSIVTTDSGYT
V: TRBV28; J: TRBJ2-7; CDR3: ASSGGALLYEQY
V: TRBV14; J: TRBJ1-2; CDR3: ASSQGGHLYGYT
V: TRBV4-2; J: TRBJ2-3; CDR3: ASSPNRDPLDTQY
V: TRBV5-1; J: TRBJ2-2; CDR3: ASSLAMGGTGELF
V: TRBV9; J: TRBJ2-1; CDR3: ASSVAGAGRRDEQF